The next 22 T cell receptor beta chains were all read from a single sample in a study of T cell responses to AZD1222 COVID-19 vaccine. TCRdb keeps only in-frame clones here, not all; method: immunoSEQ multiplex PCR. The profile shows roughly 150,000 clones, 92% of them singletons. Sequences were derived from peripheral blood, sampled on day 0 of AZD1222 vaccination. The receptors derive from an adult in good health.

The CDR3 coding sequence is TGTGCCAGCAGTGGCTACAGGGCGGCCAATCAGCCCCAGCATTTT. The encoded protein is CASSGYRAANQPQHF. The chain recombines TRBV6-6 with TRBJ1-5; maybe TRBD1 (6 bases). From germline, CDR1 is MNHNY and CDR2 SVGAGI (reference sequence). The V end was cut by 5 bases, the J end by 3 bases, with 14 bases between. CDR3 length: 15 amino acids.

V usage is TRBV5-1 and J usage is TRBJ2-5; 10 bases agree with TRBD2. Unmatched junction bases numbered 6, after V lost 0 bases and J lost 4 bases. The CDR3 is 16 amino acids. The germline V gene encodes CDR1 SGHRS and CDR2 YFSETQ. The CDR3 DNA sequence: TGCGCCAGCAGCTTGGGGGCTAGCGGGAGCGGAGAGACCCAGTACTTC. It is translated as CASSLGASGSGETQYF.

This chain links TRBV16 with TRBJ2-1; D possibly uses TRBD1 or TRBD2 (6 bases each). The CDR3 spans 14 residues. Germline loops: CDR1 KGHSY, CDR2 FQNENV. V lost 8 bases and J lost 5, with 16 bases in between. In nucleotides, the CDR3 is TGTGCCAGCGAGGGGGGCCCAGGGCACAATGAGCAGTTCTTC. This encodes CASEGGPGHNEQFF.

The rearrangement links TRBV7-8 to TRBJ2-3, with 7 nucleotides matching TRBD1. Trimming took 3 bases from V and 5 from J; bases not matched to a gene: 5. CDR1 SGHVS and CDR2 FQNEAQ come from the germline V gene. This CDR3 has 14 amino acids. CDR3: CASSLTGPQDTQYF. CDR3 bases: TGTGCCAGCAGCTTGACAGGGCCGCAAGATACGCAGTATTTT.

This chain joins TRBV29-1 and TRBJ2-5; 7 nucleotides line up with TRBD1. CDR1 is SQVTM and CDR2 is ANQGSEA in the germline V gene. Unmatched junction bases numbered 6, after V lost 3 bases and J lost 2 bases. This CDR3 is built from 14 residues. CDR3 coding DNA: TGCAGCGTTGAGCCCCCGGGACAGCAAGAGACCCAGTACTTC. Its protein product is CSVEPPGQQETQYF.

In its sample, this clone was seen once. V and J are TRBV7-9 and TRBJ2-1; D might be TRBD1 (5 bases). Germline CDR1 and CDR2: SEHNR and FQNEAQ (reference sequence). The CDR3 runs to 17 residues. Trimming removed 5 bases at V and 6 bases at J, with 23 bases between. The CDR3: CASSKNLDTLSINEQFF. The CDR3 DNA is TGTGCCAGCAGCAAAAATTTGGACACCTTAAGTATCAATGAGCAGTTCTTC.

The genes are TRBV10-2 and TRBJ1-2; 11 bases are a match to TRBD1. Trimming cost V 5 bases and J 7 bases; bases outside gene matches: 3. The CDR3 covers 13 residues. Germline loops: CDR1 WSHSY, CDR2 SAAADI. CDR3 coding DNA: TGCGCCAGCAGTCCGGACAGGGGGCTTGGCTACACCTTC. It is translated as CASSPDRGLGYTF.

V and J are TRBV4-1 and TRBJ2-4; 15 positions agree with TRBD2. The CDR3 extends over 18 amino acids. Per the germline V gene, CDR1 is MGHRA and CDR2 is YSYEKL. The J segment lost 1 base and the V segment lost 4 bases, leaving 5 bases of the junction unmatched. The CDR3 region has the DNA TGCGCCAGCAGCCCAGGACTAGCGGGGGGGCCGGCCAAAAACATTCAGTACTTC. Translating it yields CASSPGLAGGPAKNIQYF.

The genes are TRBV2 and TRBJ2-2, with 8 bases that match TRBD2. CDR1 and CDR2 (germline): SNHLY, FYNNEI. This CDR3 has 14 amino acids. The junction had 7 bases not matched to a gene; V was cut back by 8 bases and J by 5 bases. Written as DNA, the CDR3 is TGTGCCAGCTCAAGCGGGAGAAAAACCGGGGAGCTGTTTTTT. It specifies CASSSGRKTGELFF.

The chain is built from TRBV19 and TRBJ1-2; D call uncertain. CDR3 length: 11 residues. Germline CDR1 reads LNHDA; CDR2 reads SQIVND (reference sequence). V dropped 7 bases and J dropped 0 bases, with 3 bases sitting between them. The CDR3 loop is CASTSNYGYTF. Here the CDR3 DNA reads TGTGCCAGTACCTCTAACTATGGCTACACCTTC.

V gene TRBV5-8 combines with J gene TRBJ1-2; unclear D gene. The V gene's germline CDR1 is SGHTS and CDR2 YDEGEE. V lost 2 bases and J 4 bases, leaving 12 bases between the germline ends. The CDR3 runs 14 residues. DNA for the CDR3: TGTGCCAGCAGCTTTGATGACTCCCCCTATGGCTACACCTTC. This sequence encodes CASSFDDSPYGYTF.

The V call is TRBV4-2, the J call TRBJ2-2, with 7 positions matching TRBD2. From germline, CDR1 is LGHNA and CDR2 YNFKEQ. The J segment lost 6 bases and the V segment lost 0 bases, leaving 4 bases of the junction unmatched. CDR3 length: 15 residues. The CDR3 coding sequence is TGTGCCAGCAGCCAAGACCTAGCGGCGGCCGGGGAGCTGTTTTTT. Protein sequence: CASSQDLAAAGELFF.

The chain employs TRBV5-6 and TRBJ1-2; D remains ambiguous. Trimming left V 1 base short and J 8 bases short, with 15 bases between. This CDR3 is built from 14 residues. In germline, CDR1 is SGHDT, CDR2 YYEEEE. The CDR3 spells CASSLFKSLGGYTF. The CDR3 DNA follows: TGTGCCAGCAGCTTGTTTAAGTCCTTGGGGGGCTACACCTTC.

The genes are TRBV24-1 and TRBJ1-2; TRBD1 agrees at 7 bases. The CDR3 covers 15 residues. The germline V gene has CDR1 KGHDR and CDR2 SFDVKD. The V gene end was trimmed by 1 base and the J gene end by 6 bases; junction bases not matched to a gene: 7. The CDR3: CATSDLYRGANGYTF. Here the CDR3 DNA reads TGTGCCACCAGTGATTTATACAGGGGAGCAAATGGCTACACCTTC.

The rearrangement uses TRBV30 and TRBJ2-3; D perhaps matches TRBD1 (6 bases). V was shortened by 4 bases and J by 9 bases, with 23 bases between the two germline ends. The CDR3 has 15 residues. The germline V gene has CDR1 GTSNPN and CDR2 SVGIG (reference sequence). Here the CDR3 reads CAWILGESPQGTQYF. DNA for the CDR3: TGTGCCTGGATTTTGGGGGAGTCCCCTCAGGGGACGCAGTATTTT. Based on the CDR3 plus reference TRBV30 and TRBJ2-3, the full variable domain is SQTIHQWPATLVQPVGSPLSLECTVEGTSNPNLYWYRQAAGRGLQLLFYSVGIGQISSEVPQNLSASRPQDRQFILSSKKLLLSDSGFYLCAWILGESPQGTQYFGPGTRLTVL.

The chain employs TRBV6-5 and TRBJ2-5, with D tentatively TRBD2 (5 bases). This CDR3 is built from 11 residues. CDR1 and CDR2 from the germline V gene are MNHEY and SVGAGI. The germline V and J ends were trimmed by 6 bases and 7 bases, with 9 bases remaining between them. This chain's CDR3 is CASRAGVTQYF. The DNA of the CDR3 is TGTGCCAGCAGGGCCGGGGTGACCCAGTACTTC.

The V call is TRBV28, the J call TRBJ1-2, with 7 bases fitting TRBD1. CDR3 length: 15 residues. Germline V gene sequence: CDR1 MDHEN, CDR2 SYDVKM. Germline trimming cut 7 bases from V and 2 bases from J; bases unmatched to any gene: 10. CDR3 nucleotides: TGTGCCAGCACTCTAGGGGGCGGAAGAAACTATGGCTACACCTTC. This sequence encodes CASTLGGGRNYGYTF.

The rearrangement joins TRBV6-5 to TRBJ2-7; unclear D gene. V was shortened by 7 bases and J by 2 bases, with 12 bases between the two germline ends. The CDR3 has 13 amino acids. Germline V gene sequence: CDR1 MNHEY, CDR2 SVGAGI. The CDR3 DNA follows: TGTGCCAGCACAAGCGCAGGTCCCTACGAGCAGTACTTC. It yields the protein CASTSAGPYEQYF.

The gene calls are TRBV28 and TRBJ1-4, with D perhaps TRBD1 (6 bases). CDR3 length: 16 residues. CDR1 is MDHEN and CDR2 is SYDVKM in the germline V gene. V was shortened by 4 bases and J by 7 bases, with 19 bases between the two germline ends. CDR3 DNA sequence: TGTGCCAGCAGTTATGCCCTAGGGGGGGCCGGTGAAAAACTGTTTTTT. Protein sequence: CASSYALGGAGEKLFF.

Regarding this clone: Other DNA variants within this sample encode the same CDR3. This chain links TRBV2 with TRBJ1-4; 10 nucleotides line up with TRBD1. Germline-derived CDR1 and CDR2 are SNHLY and FYNNEI. The CDR3 totals 14 residues. J lost 5 bases, V lost 4 bases, and 1 base had no gene match. The CDR3 DNA is TGTGCCAGCAGTGGGGACAGGGGAAATGAAAAACTGTTTTTT. The encoded protein is CASSGDRGNEKLFF.

This sequence joins TRBV6-2 or TRBV6-3 and TRBJ1-5, with D tentatively TRBD1 (6 bases). V was cut by 0 bases and J by 2 bases, with 8 bases left in between. The CDR3 runs to 15 residues. Germline values: CDR1 MNHEY, CDR2 SVGEGT. The CDR3 here is CASSYSRTGNQPQHF. For the CDR3, the DNA is TGTGCCAGCAGTTACTCGCGGACAGGCAATCAGCCCCAGCATTTT.

The chain has TRBV10-3 and TRBJ2-2; 12 nucleotides line up with TRBD1. After removal of 10 bases from V and 7 bases from J, the junction contained 7 bases not matched to a gene. This CDR3 comprises 14 residues. CDR1 and CDR2 from the germline V gene are ENHRY and SYGVKD. This CDR3 is CATAGQGAIGELFF. For the CDR3, the DNA is TGTGCCACCGCGGGACAGGGGGCAATCGGGGAGCTGTTTTTT.